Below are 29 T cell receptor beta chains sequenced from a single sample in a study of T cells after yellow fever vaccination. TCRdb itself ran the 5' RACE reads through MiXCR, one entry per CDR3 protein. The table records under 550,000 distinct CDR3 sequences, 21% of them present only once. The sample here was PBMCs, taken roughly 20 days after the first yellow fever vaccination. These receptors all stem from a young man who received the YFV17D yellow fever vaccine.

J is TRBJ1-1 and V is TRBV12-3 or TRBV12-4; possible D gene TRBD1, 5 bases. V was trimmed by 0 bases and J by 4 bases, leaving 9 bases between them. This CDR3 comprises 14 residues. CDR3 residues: CASSLAQVSTEAFF. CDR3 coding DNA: TGTGCCAGCAGTTTAGCACAGGTGTCCACTGAAGCTTTCTTT.

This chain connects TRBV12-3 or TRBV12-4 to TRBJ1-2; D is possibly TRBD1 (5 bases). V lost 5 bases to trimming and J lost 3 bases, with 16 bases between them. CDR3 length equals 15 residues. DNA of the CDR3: TGTGCCAGCAGTGCCGAGGTGACAGCTCACTATGGCTACACCTTC. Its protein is CASSAEVTAHYGYTF.

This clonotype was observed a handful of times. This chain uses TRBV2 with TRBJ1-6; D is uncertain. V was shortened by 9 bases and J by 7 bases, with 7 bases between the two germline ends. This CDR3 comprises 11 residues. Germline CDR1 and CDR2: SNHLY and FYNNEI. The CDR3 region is CASTSNSPLHF. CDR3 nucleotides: TGTGCCAGTACCTCAAATTCACCCCTCCACTTT.

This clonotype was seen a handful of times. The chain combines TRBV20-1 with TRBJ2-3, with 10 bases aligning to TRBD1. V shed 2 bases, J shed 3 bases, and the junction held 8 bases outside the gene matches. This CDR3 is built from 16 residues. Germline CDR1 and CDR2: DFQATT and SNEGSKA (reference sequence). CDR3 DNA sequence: TGCAGTGCTAGAAATGCCGGGACAGGGGTTACAGATACGCAGTATTTT. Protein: CSARNAGTGVTDTQYF.

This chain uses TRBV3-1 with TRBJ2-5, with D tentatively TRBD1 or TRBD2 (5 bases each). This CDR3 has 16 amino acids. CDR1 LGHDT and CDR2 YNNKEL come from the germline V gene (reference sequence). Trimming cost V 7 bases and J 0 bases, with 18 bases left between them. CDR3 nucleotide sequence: TGTGCCAGCACCCCGGGGCAGGCGCCTTACCAAGAGACCCAGTACTTC. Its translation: CASTPGQAPYQETQYF.

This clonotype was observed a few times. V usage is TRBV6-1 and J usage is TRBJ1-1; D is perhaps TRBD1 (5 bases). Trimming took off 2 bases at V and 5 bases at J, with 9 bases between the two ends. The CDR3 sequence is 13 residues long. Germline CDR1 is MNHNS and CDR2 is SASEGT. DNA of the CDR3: TGTGCCAGCAGTGAAAGAGGGGTTACTGAAGCTTTCTTT. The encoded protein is CASSERGVTEAFF.

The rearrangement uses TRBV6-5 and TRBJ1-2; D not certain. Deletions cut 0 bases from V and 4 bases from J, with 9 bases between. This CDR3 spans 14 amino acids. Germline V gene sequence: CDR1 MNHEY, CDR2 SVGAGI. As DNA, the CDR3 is TGTGCCAGCAGTTACTCGACGGCAACCTATGGCTACACCTTC. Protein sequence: CASSYSTATYGYTF.

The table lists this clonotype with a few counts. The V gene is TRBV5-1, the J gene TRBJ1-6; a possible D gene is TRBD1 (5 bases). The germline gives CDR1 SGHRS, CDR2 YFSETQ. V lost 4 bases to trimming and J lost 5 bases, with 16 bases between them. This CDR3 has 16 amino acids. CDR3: CASSLSRTKNNSPLHF. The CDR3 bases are TGCGCCAGCAGCCTCTCTCGGACAAAGAATAATTCACCCCTCCACTTT. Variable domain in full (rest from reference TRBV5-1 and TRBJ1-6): KAGVTQTPRYLIKTRGQQVTLSCSPISGHRSVSWYQQTPGQGLQFLFEYFSETQRNKGNFPGRFSGRQFSNSRSEMNVSTLELGDSALYLCASSLSRTKNNSPLHFGNGTRLTVT.

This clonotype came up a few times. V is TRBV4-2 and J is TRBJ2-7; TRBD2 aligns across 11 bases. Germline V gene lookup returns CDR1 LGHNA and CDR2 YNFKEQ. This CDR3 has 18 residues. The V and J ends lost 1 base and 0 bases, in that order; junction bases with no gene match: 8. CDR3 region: CASSQAATSGGRSYEQYF. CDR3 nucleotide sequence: TGTGCCAGCAGCCAAGCCGCTACTAGCGGGGGCCGCTCCTACGAGCAGTACTTC.

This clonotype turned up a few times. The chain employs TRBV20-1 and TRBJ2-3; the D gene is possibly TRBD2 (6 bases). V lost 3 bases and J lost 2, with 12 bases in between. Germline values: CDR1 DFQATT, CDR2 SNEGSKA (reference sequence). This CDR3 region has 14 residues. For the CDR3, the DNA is TGCAGTGCTAGGGTTAGCGGAGACACAGATACGCAGTATTTT. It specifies CSARVSGDTDTQYF.

CDR3 sequence: CASSPTGLGIQYF. The CDR3 region has the DNA TGTGCCAGCAGCCCGACAGGGCTTGGCATTCAGTACTTC. The gene calls are TRBV7-9 and TRBJ2-4, with TRBD1 identical over 7 bases. The V gene's germline CDR1 is SEHNR and CDR2 FQNEAQ (reference sequence). The CDR3 has 13 amino acids. With 5 bases clipped from V and 9 bases from J, the junction kept 7 bases outside the gene matches.

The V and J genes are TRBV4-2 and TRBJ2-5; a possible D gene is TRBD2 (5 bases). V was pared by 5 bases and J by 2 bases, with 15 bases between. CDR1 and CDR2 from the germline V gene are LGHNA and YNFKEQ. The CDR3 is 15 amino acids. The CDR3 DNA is TGTGCCAGCAGCGCCCTGAGTCGGGGACAAGAGACCCAGTACTTC. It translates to CASSALSRGQETQYF.

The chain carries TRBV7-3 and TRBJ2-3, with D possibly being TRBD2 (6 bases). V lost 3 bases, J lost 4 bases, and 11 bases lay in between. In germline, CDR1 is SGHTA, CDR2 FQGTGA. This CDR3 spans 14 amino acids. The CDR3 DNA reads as TGTGCCAGCAGCTTTGATCGGGGGTCAGATACGCAGTATTTT. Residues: CASSFDRGSDTQYF.

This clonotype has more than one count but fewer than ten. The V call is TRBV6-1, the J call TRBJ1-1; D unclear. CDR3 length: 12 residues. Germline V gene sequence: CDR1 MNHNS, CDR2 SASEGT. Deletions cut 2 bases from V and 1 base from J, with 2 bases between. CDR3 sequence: CASSEQNTEAFF. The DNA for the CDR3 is TGTGCCAGCAGTGAACAGAACACTGAAGCTTTCTTT.

CDR3 sequence: CASSLAGGAREKLFF. DNA for the CDR3: TGTGCCAGCAGCTTGGCGGGGGGCGCCCGTGAAAAACTGTTTTTT. V and J are TRBV7-9 and TRBJ1-4, with D maybe TRBD1 (6 bases). Germline V lookup: CDR1 SEHNR, CDR2 FQNEAQ (reference sequence). The CDR3 has 15 residues. V gave up 3 bases and J gave up 7 bases, with 15 bases separating them.

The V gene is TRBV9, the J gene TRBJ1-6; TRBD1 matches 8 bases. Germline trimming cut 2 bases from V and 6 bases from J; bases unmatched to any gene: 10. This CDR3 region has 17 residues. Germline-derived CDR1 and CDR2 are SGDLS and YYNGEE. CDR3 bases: TGTGCCAGCAGCGTCGATAACCGAGACAGGGGTAATTCACCCCTCCACTTT. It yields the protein CASSVDNRDRGNSPLHF.

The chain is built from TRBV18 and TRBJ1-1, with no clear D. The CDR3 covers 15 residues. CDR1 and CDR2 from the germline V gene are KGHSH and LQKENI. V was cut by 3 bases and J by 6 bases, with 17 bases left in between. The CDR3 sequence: CASSPTTLADAEAFF. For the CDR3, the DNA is TGTGCCAGCTCACCGACAACGCTGGCAGACGCTGAAGCTTTCTTT.

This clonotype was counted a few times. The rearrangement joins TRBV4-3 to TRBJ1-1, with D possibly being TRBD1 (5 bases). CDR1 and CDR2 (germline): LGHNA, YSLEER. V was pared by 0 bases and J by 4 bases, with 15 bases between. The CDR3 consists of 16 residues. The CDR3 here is CASSQDRPGKLTEAFF. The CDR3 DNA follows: TGCGCCAGCAGCCAAGACCGTCCAGGGAAGCTCACTGAAGCTTTCTTT.

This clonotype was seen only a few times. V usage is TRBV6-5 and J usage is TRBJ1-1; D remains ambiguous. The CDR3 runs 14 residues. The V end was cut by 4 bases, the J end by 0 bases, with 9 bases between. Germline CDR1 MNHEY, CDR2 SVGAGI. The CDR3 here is CASSSQEMNTEAFF. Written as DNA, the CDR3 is TGTGCCAGCAGTTCTCAGGAGATGAACACTGAAGCTTTCTTT.

The CDR3 DNA reads TGTGCCAGTAGTGTGGCTGGCGGGGGAGCAGCCTACAATGAGCAGTTCTTC. As protein: CASSVAGGGAAYNEQFF. The V call is TRBV19, the J call TRBJ2-1, with TRBD2 matching over 7 bases. Trimming cost V 5 bases and J 2 bases; bases outside gene matches: 12. There are 17 residues in the CDR3. Germline lookup yields CDR1 LNHDA and CDR2 SQIVND (reference sequence).

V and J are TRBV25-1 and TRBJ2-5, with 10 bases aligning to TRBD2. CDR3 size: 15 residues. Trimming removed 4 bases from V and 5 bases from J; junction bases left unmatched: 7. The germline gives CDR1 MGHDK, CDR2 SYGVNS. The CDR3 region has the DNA TGTGCCAGCAGTGCCGAGCGGGGGGGCTTTGAGACCCAGTACTTC. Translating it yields CASSAERGGFETQYF.

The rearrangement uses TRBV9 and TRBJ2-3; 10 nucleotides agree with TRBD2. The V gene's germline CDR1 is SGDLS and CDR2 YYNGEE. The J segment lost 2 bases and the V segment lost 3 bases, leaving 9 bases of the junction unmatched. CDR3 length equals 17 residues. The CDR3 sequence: CASSAGVGLAFTDTQYF. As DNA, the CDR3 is TGTGCCAGCAGCGCCGGCGTGGGACTAGCGTTCACAGATACGCAGTATTTT.

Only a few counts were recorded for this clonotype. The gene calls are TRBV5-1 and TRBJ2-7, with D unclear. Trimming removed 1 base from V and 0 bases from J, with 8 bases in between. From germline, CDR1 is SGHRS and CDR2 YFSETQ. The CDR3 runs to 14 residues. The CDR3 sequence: CASSLTPASYEQYV. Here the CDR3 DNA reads TGCGCCAGCAGCTTGACACCCGCCTCCTACGAGCAGTACGTC.

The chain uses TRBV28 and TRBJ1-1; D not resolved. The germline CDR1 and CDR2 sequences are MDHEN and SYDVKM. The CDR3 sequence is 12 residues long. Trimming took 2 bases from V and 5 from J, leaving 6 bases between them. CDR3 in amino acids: CASSLIGTEAFF. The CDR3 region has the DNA TGTGCCAGCAGTTTAATTGGGACTGAAGCTTTCTTT.

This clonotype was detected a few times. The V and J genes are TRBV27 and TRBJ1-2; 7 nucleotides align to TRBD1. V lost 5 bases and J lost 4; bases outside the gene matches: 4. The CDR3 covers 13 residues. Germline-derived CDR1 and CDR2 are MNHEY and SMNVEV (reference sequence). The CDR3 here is CASSANRGYGYTF. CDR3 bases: TGTGCCAGCAGTGCCAACAGGGGCTATGGCTACACCTTC.

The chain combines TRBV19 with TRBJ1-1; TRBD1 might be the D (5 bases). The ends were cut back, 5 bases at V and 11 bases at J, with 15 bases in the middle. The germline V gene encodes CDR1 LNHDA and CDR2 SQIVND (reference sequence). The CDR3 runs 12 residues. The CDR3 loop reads CASSLAGLGAFF. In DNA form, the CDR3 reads TGTGCCAGTAGTCTCGCAGGGCTGGGCGCTTTCTTT.

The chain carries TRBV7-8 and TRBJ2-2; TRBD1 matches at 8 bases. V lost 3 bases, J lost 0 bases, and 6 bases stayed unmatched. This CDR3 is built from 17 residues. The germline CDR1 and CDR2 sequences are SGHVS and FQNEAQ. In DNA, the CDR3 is TGTGCCAGCAGCTTCAGGACAGGGCCCGCGAACACCGGGGAGCTGTTTTTT. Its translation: CASSFRTGPANTGELFF.

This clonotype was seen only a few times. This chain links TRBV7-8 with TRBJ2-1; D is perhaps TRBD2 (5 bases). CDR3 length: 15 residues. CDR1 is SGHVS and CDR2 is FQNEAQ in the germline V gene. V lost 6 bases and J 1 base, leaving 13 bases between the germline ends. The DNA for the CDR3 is TGTGCCAGCAGTAGGTCTAGCCGTTCCTACAATGAGCAGTTCTTC. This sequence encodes CASSRSSRSYNEQFF.

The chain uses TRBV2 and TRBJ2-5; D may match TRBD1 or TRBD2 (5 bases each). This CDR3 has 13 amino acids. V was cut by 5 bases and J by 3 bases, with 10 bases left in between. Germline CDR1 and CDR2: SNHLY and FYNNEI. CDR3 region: CASSLGVEETQYF. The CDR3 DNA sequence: TGTGCCAGCAGTTTGGGGGTTGAAGAGACCCAGTACTTC.